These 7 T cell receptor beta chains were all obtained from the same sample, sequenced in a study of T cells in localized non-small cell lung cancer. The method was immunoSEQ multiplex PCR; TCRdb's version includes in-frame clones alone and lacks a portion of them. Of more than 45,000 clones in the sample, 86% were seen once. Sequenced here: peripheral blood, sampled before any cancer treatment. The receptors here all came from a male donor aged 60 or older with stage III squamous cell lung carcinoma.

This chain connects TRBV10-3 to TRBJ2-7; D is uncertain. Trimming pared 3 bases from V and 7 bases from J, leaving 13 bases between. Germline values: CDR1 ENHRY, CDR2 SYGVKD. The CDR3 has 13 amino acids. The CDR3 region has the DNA TGTGCCATCAGTGACGTACAAAACCGAGAGCAGTACTTC. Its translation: CAISDVQNREQYF.

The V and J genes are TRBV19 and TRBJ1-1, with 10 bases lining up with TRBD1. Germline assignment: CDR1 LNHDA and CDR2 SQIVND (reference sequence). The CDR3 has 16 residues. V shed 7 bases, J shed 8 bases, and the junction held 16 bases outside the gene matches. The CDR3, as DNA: TGTGCCAGTACAAGACAGGGGGCGCGTAGGAGTGGGGAAGCTTTCTTT. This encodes CASTRQGARRSGEAFF.

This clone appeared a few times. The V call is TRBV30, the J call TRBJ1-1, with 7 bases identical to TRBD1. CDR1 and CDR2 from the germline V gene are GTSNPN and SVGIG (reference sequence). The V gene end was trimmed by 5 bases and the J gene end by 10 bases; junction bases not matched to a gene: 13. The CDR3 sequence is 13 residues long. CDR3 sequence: CAWGSTGSLPAFF. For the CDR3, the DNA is TGTGCCTGGGGGTCGACAGGGTCGCTACCAGCTTTCTTT.

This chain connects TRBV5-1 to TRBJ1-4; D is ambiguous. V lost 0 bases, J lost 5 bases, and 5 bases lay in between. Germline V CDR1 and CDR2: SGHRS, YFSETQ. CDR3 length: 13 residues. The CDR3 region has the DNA TGCGCCAGCAGCTTGGCCCCGAATGAAAAACTGTTTTTT. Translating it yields CASSLAPNEKLFF.

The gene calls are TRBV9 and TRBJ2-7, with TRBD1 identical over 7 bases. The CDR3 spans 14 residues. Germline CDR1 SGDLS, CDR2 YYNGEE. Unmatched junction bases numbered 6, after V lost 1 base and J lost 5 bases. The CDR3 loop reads CASSVTGVSDEQYF. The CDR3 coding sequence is TGTGCCAGCAGCGTAACAGGGGTTTCCGACGAGCAGTACTTC.

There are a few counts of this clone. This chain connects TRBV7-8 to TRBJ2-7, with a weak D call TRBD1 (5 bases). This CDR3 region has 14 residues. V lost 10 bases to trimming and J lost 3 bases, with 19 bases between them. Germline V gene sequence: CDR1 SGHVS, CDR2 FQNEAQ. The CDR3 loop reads CATVWQGKGYEQYF. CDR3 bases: TGTGCCACCGTTTGGCAGGGAAAAGGCTACGAGCAGTACTTC.

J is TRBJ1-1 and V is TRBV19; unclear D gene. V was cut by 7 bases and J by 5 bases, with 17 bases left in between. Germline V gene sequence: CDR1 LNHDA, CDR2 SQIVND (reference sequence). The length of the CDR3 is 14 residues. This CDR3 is CASNSRLGQTEAFF. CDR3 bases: TGTGCCAGTAATTCCCGACTCGGGCAGACTGAAGCTTTCTTT.